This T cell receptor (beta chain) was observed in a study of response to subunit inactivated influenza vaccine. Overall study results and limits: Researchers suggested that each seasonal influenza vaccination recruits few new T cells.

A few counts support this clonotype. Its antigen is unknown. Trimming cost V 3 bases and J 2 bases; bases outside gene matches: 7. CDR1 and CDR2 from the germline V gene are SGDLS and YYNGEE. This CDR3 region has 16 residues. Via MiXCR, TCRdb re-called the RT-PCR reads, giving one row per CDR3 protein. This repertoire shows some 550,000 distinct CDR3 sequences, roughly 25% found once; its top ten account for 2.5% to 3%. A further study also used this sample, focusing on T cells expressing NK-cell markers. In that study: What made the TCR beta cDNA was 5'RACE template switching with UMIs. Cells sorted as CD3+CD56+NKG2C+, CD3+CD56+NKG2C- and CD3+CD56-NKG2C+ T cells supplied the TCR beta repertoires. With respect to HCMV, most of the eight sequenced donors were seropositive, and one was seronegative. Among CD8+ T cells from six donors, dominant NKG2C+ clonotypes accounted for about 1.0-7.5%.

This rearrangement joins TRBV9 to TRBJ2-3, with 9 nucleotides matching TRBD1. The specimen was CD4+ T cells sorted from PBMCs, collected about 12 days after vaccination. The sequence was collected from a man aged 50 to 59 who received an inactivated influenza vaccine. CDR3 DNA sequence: TGTGCCAGCAGCGCCTTGGGACAGGGTCCCACAGATACGCAGTATTTT. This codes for CASSALGQGPTDTQYF. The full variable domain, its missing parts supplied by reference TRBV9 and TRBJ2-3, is DSGVTQTPKHLITATGQRVTLRCSPRSGDLSVYWYQQSLDQGLQFLIQYYNGEERAKGNILERFSAQQFPDLHSELNLSSLELGDSALYFCASSALGQGPTDTQYFGPGTRLTVL.